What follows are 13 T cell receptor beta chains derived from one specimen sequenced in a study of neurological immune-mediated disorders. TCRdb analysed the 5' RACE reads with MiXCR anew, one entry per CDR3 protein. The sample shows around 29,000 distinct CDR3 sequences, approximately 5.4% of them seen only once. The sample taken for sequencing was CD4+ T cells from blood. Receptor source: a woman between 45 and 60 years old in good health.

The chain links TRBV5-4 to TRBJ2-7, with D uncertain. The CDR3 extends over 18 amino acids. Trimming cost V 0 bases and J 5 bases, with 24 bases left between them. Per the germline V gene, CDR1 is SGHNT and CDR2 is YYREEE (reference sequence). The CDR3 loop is CASSLGSPFRPLGDEQYF. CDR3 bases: TGTGCCAGCAGCTTGGGTAGCCCATTCAGACCGTTAGGTGACGAGCAGTACTTC.

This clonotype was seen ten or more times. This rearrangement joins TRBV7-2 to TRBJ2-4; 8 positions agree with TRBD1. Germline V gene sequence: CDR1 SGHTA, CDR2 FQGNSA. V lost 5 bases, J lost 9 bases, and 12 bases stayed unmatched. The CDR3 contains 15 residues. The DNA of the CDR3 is TGTGCCAGCAGCGATAGCAGGGGGCTGATTGGCATTCAGTACTTC. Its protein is CASSDSRGLIGIQYF.

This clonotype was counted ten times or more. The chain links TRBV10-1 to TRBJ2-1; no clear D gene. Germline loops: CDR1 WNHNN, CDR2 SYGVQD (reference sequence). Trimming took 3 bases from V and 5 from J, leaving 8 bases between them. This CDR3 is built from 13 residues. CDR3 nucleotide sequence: TGCGCCAGCAGTGAAACGCGGAACAATGAGCAGTTCTTC. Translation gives CASSETRNNEQFF.

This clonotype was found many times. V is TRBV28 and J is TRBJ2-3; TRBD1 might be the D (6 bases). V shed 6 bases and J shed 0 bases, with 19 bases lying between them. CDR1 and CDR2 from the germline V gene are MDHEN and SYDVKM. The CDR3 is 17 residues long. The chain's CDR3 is CASRPPRTVFSTDTQYF. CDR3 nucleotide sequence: TGTGCCAGCAGACCCCCAAGGACAGTTTTTAGCACAGATACGCAGTATTTT.

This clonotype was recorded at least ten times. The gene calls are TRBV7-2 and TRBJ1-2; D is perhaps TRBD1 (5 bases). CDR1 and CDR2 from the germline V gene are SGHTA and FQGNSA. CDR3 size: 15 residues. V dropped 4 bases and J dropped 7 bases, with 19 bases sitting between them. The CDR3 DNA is TGTGCCAGCAGCTCAGAAGGGGTTGGGGGTATTGGCTACACCTTC. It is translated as CASSSEGVGGIGYTF.

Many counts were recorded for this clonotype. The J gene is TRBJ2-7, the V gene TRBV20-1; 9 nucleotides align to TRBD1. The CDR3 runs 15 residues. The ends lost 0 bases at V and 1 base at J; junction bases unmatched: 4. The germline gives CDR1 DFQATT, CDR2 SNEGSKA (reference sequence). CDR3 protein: CSARDPGQGSYEQYF. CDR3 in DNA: TGCAGTGCTAGAGACCCGGGACAGGGTTCCTACGAGCAGTACTTC.

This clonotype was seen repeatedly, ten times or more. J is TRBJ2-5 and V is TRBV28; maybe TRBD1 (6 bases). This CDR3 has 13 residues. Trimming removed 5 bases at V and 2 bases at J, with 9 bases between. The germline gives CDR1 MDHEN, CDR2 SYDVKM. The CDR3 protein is CASSDGQQETQYF. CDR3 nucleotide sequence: TGTGCCAGCAGTGACGGACAGCAAGAGACCCAGTACTTC.

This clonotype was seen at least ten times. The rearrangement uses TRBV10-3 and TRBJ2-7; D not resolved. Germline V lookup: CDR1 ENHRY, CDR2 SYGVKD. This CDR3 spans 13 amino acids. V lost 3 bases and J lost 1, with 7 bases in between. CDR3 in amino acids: CAISDPNSYEQYF. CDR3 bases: TGTGCCATCAGTGACCCGAATTCCTACGAGCAGTACTTC.

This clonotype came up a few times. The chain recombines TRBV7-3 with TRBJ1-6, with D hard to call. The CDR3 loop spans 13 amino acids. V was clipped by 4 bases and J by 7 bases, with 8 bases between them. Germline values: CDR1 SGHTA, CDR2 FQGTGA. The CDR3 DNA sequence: TGTGCCAGCAGCTCCGTCGCAAATTCACCCCTCCACTTT. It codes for CASSSVANSPLHF.

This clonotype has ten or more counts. For the CDR3, the DNA is TGTGCCAGCAGCCAGATTCATAATTCACCCCTCCACTTT. This encodes CASSQIHNSPLHF. The chain uses TRBV14 and TRBJ1-6; D is undetermined. CDR3 length: 13 residues. Germline V gene data show CDR1 as SGHDN and CDR2 as FVKESK. V was trimmed by 3 bases and J by 5 bases, leaving 5 bases between them.

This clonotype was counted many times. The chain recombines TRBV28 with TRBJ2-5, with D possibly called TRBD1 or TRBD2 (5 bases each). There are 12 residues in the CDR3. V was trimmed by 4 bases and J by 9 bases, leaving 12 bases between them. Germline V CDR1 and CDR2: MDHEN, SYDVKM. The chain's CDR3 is CASSSLWGSQYF. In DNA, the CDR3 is TGTGCCAGCAGTTCGCTCTGGGGGTCCCAGTACTTC.

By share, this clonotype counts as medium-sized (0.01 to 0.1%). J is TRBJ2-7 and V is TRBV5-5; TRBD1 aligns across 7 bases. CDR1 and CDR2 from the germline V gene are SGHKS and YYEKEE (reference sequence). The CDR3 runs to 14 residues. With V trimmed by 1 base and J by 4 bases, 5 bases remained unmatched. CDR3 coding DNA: TGTGCCAGCAGCTTGCTTGGGACAGCGTACGAGCAGTACTTC. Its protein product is CASSLLGTAYEQYF.

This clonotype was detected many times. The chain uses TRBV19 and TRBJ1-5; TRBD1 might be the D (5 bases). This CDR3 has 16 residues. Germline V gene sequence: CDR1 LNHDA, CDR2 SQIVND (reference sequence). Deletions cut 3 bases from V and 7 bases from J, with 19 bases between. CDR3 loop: CASSIGAGLRSQPQHF. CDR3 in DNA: TGTGCCAGTAGTATCGGGGCAGGGCTACGAAGCCAGCCCCAGCATTTT.